These T cell receptor beta chains were read from a single sample in a study of cytomegalovirus exposure and HLA in healthy donors. Only in-frame clones appear in the TCRdb table, and some are missing; sequencing was by immunoSEQ multiplex PCR. The repertoire holds 200,000 to 250,000 clones, with around nine tenths as singletons. Source material: PBMCs. The source is a man aged 18 to 30 in good health and CMV-seronegative. Both conserved end residues are part of each CDR3. The order of the fields is CDR3 length, clone size, J gene, V gene, D gene, CDR3 protein, CDR3 DNA. The D gene is left open where the match is weak. Part of the rows lack a size; the others show once, few, many or a class for expanded clones.

CDR3 length: 15
clone size: .
J gene: TRBJ1-5
V gene: TRBV19
D gene: .
CDR3 protein: CASSWFRESNQPQHF
CDR3 DNA: TGTGCCAGTAGTTGGTTTAGGGAGAGCAATCAGCCCCAGCATTTT

CDR3 length: 16
clone size: .
J gene: TRBJ2-5
V gene: TRBV5-1
D gene: TRBD1
CDR3 protein: CASSSLGQAGQETQYF
CDR3 DNA: TGCGCCAGCAGCTCTCTGGGACAGGCCGGGCAAGAGACCCAGTACTTC

CDR3 length: 12
clone size: .
J gene: TRBJ2-5
V gene: TRBV5-1
D gene: TRBD2
CDR3 protein: CASSWYGGAQYF
CDR3 DNA: TGTGCCAGCAGCTGGTACGGGGGGGCCCAGTACTTC

CDR3 length: 11
clone size: .
J gene: TRBJ2-7
V gene: TRBV20-1
D gene: .
CDR3 protein: CSASPGYEQYF
CDR3 DNA: TGCAGTGCTAGTCCCGGGTACGAGCAGTACTTC

CDR3 length: 16
clone size: few
J gene: TRBJ1-5
V gene: TRBV4-1
D gene: .
CDR3 protein: CASSQPGGQRNQPQHF
CDR3 DNA: TGCGCCAGCAGCCAACCCGGGGGGCAGAGGAATCAGCCCCAGCATTTT

CDR3 length: 13
clone size: .
J gene: TRBJ2-1
V gene: TRBV27
D gene: .
CDR3 protein: CASSLLGGHEQFF
CDR3 DNA: TGTGCCAGCAGTTTATTGGGGGGTCATGAGCAGTTCTTC

CDR3 length: 13
clone size: .
J gene: TRBJ1-1
V gene: TRBV27
D gene: TRBD1
CDR3 protein: CASRRQGTSEAFF
CDR3 DNA: TGTGCCAGCAGGCGACAGGGAACCTCTGAAGCTTTCTTT

CDR3 length: 15
clone size: .
J gene: TRBJ1-5
V gene: TRBV4-3
D gene: TRBD1
CDR3 protein: CASSQERDSGQPQHF
CDR3 DNA: TGCGCCAGCAGCCAAGAGAGGGACAGCGGTCAGCCCCAGCATTTT

CDR3 length: 13
clone size: .
J gene: TRBJ1-1
V gene: TRBV29-1
D gene: .
CDR3 protein: CSVEGRAVTEAFF
CDR3 DNA: TGCAGCGTTGAAGGCAGGGCGGTCACTGAAGCTTTCTTT

CDR3 length: 18
clone size: .
J gene: TRBJ1-5
V gene: TRBV4-2
D gene: TRBD1
CDR3 protein: CASSLTVRDRVGNQPQHF
CDR3 DNA: TGTGCCAGCAGCCTAACAGTCCGTGACAGGGTGGGCAATCAGCCCCAGCATTTT

CDR3 length: 15
clone size: .
J gene: TRBJ1-2
V gene: TRBV7-9
D gene: TRBD1
CDR3 protein: CASSSKLQGAHGYTF
CDR3 DNA: TGTGCCAGCAGCTCCAAACTACAGGGGGCGCATGGCTACACCTTC

CDR3 length: 11
clone size: once
J gene: TRBJ2-5
V gene: TRBV6-5
D gene: .
CDR3 protein: CASSQGETQYF
CDR3 DNA: TGTGCCAGCAGCCAGGGGGAGACCCAGTACTTC

CDR3 length: 15
clone size: .
J gene: TRBJ2-3
V gene: TRBV7-9
D gene: TRBD1
CDR3 protein: CASSPTRDREDTQYF
CDR3 DNA: TGTGCCAGCAGCCCCACCCGGGACAGGGAGGATACGCAGTATTTT

CDR3 length: 13
clone size: .
J gene: TRBJ1-1
V gene: TRBV11-3
D gene: .
CDR3 protein: CASSFGFNTEAFF
CDR3 DNA: TGTGCCAGCAGCTTTGGCTTCAACACTGAAGCTTTCTTT

CDR3 length: 12
clone size: .
J gene: TRBJ1-1
V gene: TRBV6-5
D gene: .
CDR3 protein: CASSLLGAEAFF
CDR3 DNA: TGTGCCAGCAGTCTCCTCGGTGCTGAAGCTTTCTTT

CDR3 length: 14
clone size: once
J gene: TRBJ2-1
V gene: TRBV19
D gene: TRBD2
CDR3 protein: CASAPSGSGNEQFF
CDR3 DNA: TGTGCCAGCGCACCTAGCGGGAGTGGTAATGAGCAGTTCTTC

CDR3 length: 13
clone size: .
J gene: TRBJ1-1
V gene: TRBV29-1
D gene: .
CDR3 protein: CSARVAENTEAFF
CDR3 DNA: TGCAGCGCCCGGGTGGCAGAGAACACTGAAGCTTTCTTT

CDR3 length: 14
clone size: .
J gene: TRBJ1-2
V gene: TRBV6-5
D gene: .
CDR3 protein: CASSNRGQLYGYTF
CDR3 DNA: TGTGCCAGCAGTAATCGTGGGCAGCTCTATGGCTACACCTTC

CDR3 length: 15
clone size: .
J gene: TRBJ1-4
V gene: TRBV27
D gene: TRBD1
CDR3 protein: CASRPQGGINEKLFF
CDR3 DNA: TGTGCCAGCAGACCACAGGGGGGGATTAATGAAAAACTGTTTTTT

CDR3 length: 15
clone size: .
J gene: TRBJ2-7
V gene: TRBV6-5
D gene: TRBD2
CDR3 protein: CASSYLAGDPYEQYF
CDR3 DNA: TGTGCCAGCAGTTACCTAGCGGGGGACCCCTACGAGCAGTACTTC

CDR3 length: 16
clone size: .
J gene: TRBJ2-7
V gene: TRBV7-9
D gene: TRBD1
CDR3 protein: CASSPKFGTGVNEQYF
CDR3 DNA: TGTGCCAGCAGCCCGAAATTCGGGACAGGGGTTAACGAGCAGTACTTC

CDR3 length: 15
clone size: .
J gene: TRBJ1-6
V gene: TRBV5-8
D gene: .
CDR3 protein: CASSLQWRYNSPLHF
CDR3 DNA: TGTGCCAGCAGCTTACAGTGGAGGTATAATTCACCCCTCCACTTT

CDR3 length: 12
clone size: .
J gene: TRBJ2-7
V gene: TRBV19
D gene: TRBD1
CDR3 protein: CATGQTGDEQYF
CDR3 DNA: TGTGCCACCGGCCAAACAGGGGACGAGCAGTACTTC

CDR3 length: 14
clone size: .
J gene: TRBJ2-7
V gene: TRBV27
D gene: TRBD1
CDR3 protein: CASRGRDRGNEQYF
CDR3 DNA: TGTGCCAGCAGGGGAAGGGACAGAGGTAACGAGCAGTACTTC

CDR3 length: 13
clone size: .
J gene: TRBJ1-5
V gene: TRBV30
D gene: .
CDR3 protein: CAWNGQPNQPQHF
CDR3 DNA: TGTGCCTGGAATGGGCAGCCTAATCAGCCCCAGCATTTT

CDR3 length: 12
clone size: .
J gene: TRBJ2-7
V gene: TRBV30
D gene: .
CDR3 protein: CAWSVGAIGLDF
CDR3 DNA: TGTGCCTGGAGTGTCGGTGCGATCGGGTTGGATTTC

CDR3 length: 16
clone size: .
J gene: TRBJ2-7
V gene: TRBV7-9
D gene: TRBD1
CDR3 protein: CASSQPTGTGVYEQYF
CDR3 DNA: TGTGCCAGCAGCCAACCCACCGGGACAGGTGTTTACGAGCAGTACTTC

CDR3 length: 15
clone size: .
J gene: TRBJ2-7
V gene: TRBV9
D gene: TRBD2
CDR3 protein: CASSVTSGHNYEQYF
CDR3 DNA: TGTGCCAGCTCGGTGACTAGCGGGCACAACTACGAGCAGTACTTC

CDR3 length: 15
clone size: once
J gene: TRBJ2-3
V gene: TRBV5-6
D gene: TRBD2
CDR3 protein: CASSFGTSDKDTQYF
CDR3 DNA: TGTGCCAGCAGCTTCGGGACTAGCGATAAAGATACGCAGTATTTT

CDR3 length: 14
clone size: many
J gene: TRBJ1-1
V gene: TRBV6-5
D gene: .
CDR3 protein: CASIRGGERTEAFF
CDR3 DNA: TGTGCCAGCATCCGGGGGGGGGAGCGCACTGAAGCTTTCTTT

CDR3 length: 14
clone size: .
J gene: TRBJ2-5
V gene: TRBV9
D gene: .
CDR3 protein: CASSVSPVEETQYF
CDR3 DNA: TGTGCCAGCAGCGTATCACCGGTGGAGGAGACCCAGTACTTC

CDR3 length: 13
clone size: .
J gene: TRBJ1-5
V gene: TRBV18
D gene: .
CDR3 protein: CASSSDRNQPQHF
CDR3 DNA: TGTGCCAGCTCATCCGACAGGAATCAGCCCCAGCATTTT

CDR3 length: 13
clone size: .
J gene: TRBJ2-5
V gene: TRBV6-1
D gene: .
CDR3 protein: CAAGLKYQETQYF
CDR3 DNA: TGTGCCGCGGGACTGAAGTACCAAGAGACCCAGTACTTC

CDR3 length: 16
clone size: .
J gene: TRBJ2-7
V gene: TRBV4-3
D gene: TRBD2
CDR3 protein: CASSQDWASGRVEQYF
CDR3 DNA: TGCGCCAGCAGCCAAGATTGGGCTAGCGGGAGGGTCGAGCAGTACTTC

CDR3 length: 14
clone size: .
J gene: TRBJ1-4
V gene: TRBV9
D gene: .
CDR3 protein: CASRRGDDIGKLFF
CDR3 DNA: TGTGCCAGTAGGCGGGGGGACGACATTGGAAAACTGTTTTTT

CDR3 length: 14
clone size: .
J gene: TRBJ2-1
V gene: TRBV7-8
D gene: .
CDR3 protein: CASSFPAGADEQFF
CDR3 DNA: TGTGCCAGCAGCTTTCCGGCGGGGGCAGACGAGCAGTTCTTC

CDR3 length: 15
clone size: .
J gene: TRBJ1-2
V gene: TRBV19
D gene: .
CDR3 protein: CASSKPTGPNYGYTF
CDR3 DNA: TGTGCCAGTAGTAAACCGACAGGACCCAACTATGGCTACACCTTC

CDR3 length: 17
clone size: .
J gene: TRBJ1-3
V gene: TRBV11-3
D gene: TRBD1
CDR3 protein: CASSLESEGAPGNTIYF
CDR3 DNA: TGTGCCAGCAGCTTAGAGTCGGAGGGGGCGCCTGGAAACACCATATATTTT

CDR3 length: 14
clone size: .
J gene: TRBJ1-2
V gene: TRBV5-1
D gene: .
CDR3 protein: CASSSGASNYGYTF
CDR3 DNA: TGCGCCAGCAGCTCAGGGGCTTCTAACTATGGCTACACCTTC

CDR3 length: 15
clone size: once
J gene: TRBJ1-2
V gene: TRBV27
D gene: TRBD1
CDR3 protein: CASSRDSRTLYGYTF
CDR3 DNA: TGTGCCAGTTCAAGGGACAGCCGAACCCTCTATGGCTACACCTTC

CDR3 length: 14
clone size: .
J gene: TRBJ1-4
V gene: TRBV28
D gene: .
CDR3 protein: CASSPGATNEKLFF
CDR3 DNA: TGTGCCAGCAGTCCCGGTGCAACTAATGAAAAACTGTTTTTT

CDR3 length: 14
clone size: .
J gene: TRBJ2-7
V gene: TRBV27
D gene: TRBD1
CDR3 protein: CASSSGTGGREQYF
CDR3 DNA: TGTGCCAGCAGTTCCGGGACAGGGGGTCGCGAGCAGTACTTC

CDR3 length: 15
clone size: .
J gene: TRBJ2-7
V gene: TRBV7-7
D gene: .
CDR3 protein: CASSLREAPAYEQYF
CDR3 DNA: TGTGCCAGCAGCTTAAGGGAGGCCCCCGCCTACGAGCAGTACTTC